This T cell receptor beta chain was found in a study of blood T cells in healthy people across ages. This clonotype was seen only a few times. Trimming removed 2 bases from V and 2 bases from J, with 14 bases in between. The V gene's germline CDR1 is MDHEN and CDR2 SYDVKM. CDR3 length equals 16 residues. Each donor was a healthy Caucasian individual from Russia, aged 6 to 90. Primed by a sample-barcoded 5' primer and a J-beta primer mix, a second PCR proceeded for about 7 to 11 cycles. TCRdb fed the 5' RACE reads into MiXCR, producing one record per CDR3 protein. Of about 1.6 million distinct CDR3 sequences in the sample, 34% were seen once.

V and J are TRBV28 and TRBJ2-3, with D possibly being TRBD1 or TRBD2 (6 bases each). The origin of this receptor is a woman in her 30s in good health. The specimen was blood. CDR3 DNA: TGTGCCAGCAGTTTAACGGCGGGACATGACACAGATACGCAGTATTTT. This codes for CASSLTAGHDTDTQYF.